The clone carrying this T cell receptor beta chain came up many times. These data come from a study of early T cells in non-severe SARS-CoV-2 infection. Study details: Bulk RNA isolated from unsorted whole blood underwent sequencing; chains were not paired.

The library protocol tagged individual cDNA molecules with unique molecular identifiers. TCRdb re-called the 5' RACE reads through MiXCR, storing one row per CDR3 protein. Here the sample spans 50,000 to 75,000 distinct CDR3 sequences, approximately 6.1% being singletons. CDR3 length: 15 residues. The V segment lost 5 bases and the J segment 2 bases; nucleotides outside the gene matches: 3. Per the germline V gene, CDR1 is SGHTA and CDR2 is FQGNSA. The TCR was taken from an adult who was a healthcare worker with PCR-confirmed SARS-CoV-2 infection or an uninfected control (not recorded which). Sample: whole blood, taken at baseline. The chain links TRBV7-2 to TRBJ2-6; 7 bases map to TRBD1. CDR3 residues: CASSRDSAGANVLTF. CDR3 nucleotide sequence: TGTGCCAGCAGCCGGGACAGCGCTGGGGCCAACGTCCTGACTTTC.